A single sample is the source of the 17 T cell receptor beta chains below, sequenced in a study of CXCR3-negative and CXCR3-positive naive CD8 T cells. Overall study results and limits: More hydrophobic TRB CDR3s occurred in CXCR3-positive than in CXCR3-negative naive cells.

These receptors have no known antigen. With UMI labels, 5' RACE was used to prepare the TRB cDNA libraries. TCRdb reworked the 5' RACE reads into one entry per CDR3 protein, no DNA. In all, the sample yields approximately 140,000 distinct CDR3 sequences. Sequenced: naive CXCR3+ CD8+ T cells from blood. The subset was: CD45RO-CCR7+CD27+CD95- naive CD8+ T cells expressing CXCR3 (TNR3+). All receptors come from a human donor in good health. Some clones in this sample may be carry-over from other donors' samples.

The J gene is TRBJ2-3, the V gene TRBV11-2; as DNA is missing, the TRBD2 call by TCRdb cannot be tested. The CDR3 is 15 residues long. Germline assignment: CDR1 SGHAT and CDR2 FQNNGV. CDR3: CASSFGGGATDTQYF. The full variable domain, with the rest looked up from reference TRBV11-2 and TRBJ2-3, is EAGVAQSPRYKIIEKRQSVAFWCNPISGHATLYWYQQILGQGPKLLIQFQNNGVVDDSQLPKDRFSAERLKGVDSTLKIQPAKLEDSAVYLCASSFGGGATDTQYFGPGTRLTVL.

The CDR3 region is CASSLVSSGIGDTQYF. The chain couples TRBV7-9 to TRBJ2-3; TCRdb's D call, TRBD2, is unchecked because there is no DNA. Germline CDR1 is SEHNR and CDR2 is FQNEAQ (reference sequence). This CDR3 spans 16 amino acids.

The CDR3 loop reads CASSYQSGDGIQYF. The rearrangement links TRBV6-5 to TRBJ2-4. This CDR3 has 14 residues. Germline assignment: CDR1 MNHEY and CDR2 SVGAGI.

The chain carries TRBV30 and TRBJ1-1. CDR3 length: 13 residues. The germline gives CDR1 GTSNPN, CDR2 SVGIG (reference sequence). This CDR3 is CAWSAGMNTEAFF. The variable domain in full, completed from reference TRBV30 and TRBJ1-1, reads SQTIHQWPATLVQPVGSPLSLECTVEGTSNPNLYWYRQAAGRGLQLLFYSVGIGQISSEVPQNLSASRPQDRQFILSSKKLLLSDSGFYLCAWSAGMNTEAFFGQGTRLTVV.

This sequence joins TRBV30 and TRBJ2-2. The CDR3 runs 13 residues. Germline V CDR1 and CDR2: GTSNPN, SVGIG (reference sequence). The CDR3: CAWSSANTGELFF.

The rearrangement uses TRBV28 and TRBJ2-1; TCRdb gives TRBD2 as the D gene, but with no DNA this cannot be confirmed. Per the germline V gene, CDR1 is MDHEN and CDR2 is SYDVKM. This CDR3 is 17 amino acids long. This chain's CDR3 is CASSSGLAGELALIQFF.

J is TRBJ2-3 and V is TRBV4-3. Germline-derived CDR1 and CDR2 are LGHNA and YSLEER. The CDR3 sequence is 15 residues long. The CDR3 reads CASSQDSDLTDTQYF.

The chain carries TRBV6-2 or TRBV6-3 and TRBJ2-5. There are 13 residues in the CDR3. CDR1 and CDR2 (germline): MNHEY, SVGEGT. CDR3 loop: CASSGGPKQTQYF.

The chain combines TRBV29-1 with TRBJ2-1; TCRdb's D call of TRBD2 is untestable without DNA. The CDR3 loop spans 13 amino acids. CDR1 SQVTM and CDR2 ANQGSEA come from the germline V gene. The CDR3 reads CSVESGGNNEQFF.

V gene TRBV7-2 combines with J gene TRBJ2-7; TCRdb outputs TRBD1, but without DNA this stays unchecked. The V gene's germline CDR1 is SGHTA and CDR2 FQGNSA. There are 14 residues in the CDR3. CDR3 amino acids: CASSSGHSPYEQYF.

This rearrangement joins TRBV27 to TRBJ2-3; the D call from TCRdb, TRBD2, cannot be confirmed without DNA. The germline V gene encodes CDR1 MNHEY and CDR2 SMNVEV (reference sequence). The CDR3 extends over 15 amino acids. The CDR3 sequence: CASSFSIPLTDTQYF.

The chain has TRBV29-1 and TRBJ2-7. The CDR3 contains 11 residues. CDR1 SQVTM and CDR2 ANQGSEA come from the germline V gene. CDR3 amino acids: CSVEDSYEQYF.

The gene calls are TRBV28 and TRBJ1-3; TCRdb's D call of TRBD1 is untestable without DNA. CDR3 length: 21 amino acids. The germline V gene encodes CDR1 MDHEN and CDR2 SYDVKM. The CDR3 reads CASSSFQLGNTYHFSGNTIYF.

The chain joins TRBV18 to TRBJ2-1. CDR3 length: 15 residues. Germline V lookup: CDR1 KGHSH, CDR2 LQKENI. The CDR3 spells CASSRTGGSYNEQFF.

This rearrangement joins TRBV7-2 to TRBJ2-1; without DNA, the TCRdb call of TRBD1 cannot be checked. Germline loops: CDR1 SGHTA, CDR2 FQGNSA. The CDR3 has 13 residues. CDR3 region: CASSFPGQNEQFF.

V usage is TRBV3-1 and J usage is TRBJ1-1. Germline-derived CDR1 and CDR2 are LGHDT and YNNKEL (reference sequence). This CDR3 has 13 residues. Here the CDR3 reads CASSQDLEEEAFF.

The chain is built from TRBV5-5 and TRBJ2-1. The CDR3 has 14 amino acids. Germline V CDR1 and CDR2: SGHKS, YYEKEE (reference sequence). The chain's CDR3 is CASSFGSSYNEQFF.